The text below deals with one T cell receptor (beta chain). Trimming removed 5 bases at V and 0 bases at J, with 9 bases between. Germline V lookup: CDR1 SGHRS, CDR2 YFSETQ. The CDR3 is 13 residues long. In the original workflow: The authors estimated nucleated cell counts from reference gene primer amplification. Clones were sequenced by immunoSEQ multiplex PCR, and TCRdb holds only the in-frame ones, with some missing. Clonal size and the V and J genes are those of that table, whereas D and trimming came from the DNA. The profile shows about 70,000 clones, more than 85% of them singletons. This entry is derived from a study of blood T cell repertoires in COVID-19. Study-level information: In each case, the material was cDNA or gDNA derived from T cells, B-cell-depleted T cells, or PBMCs.

Sequencing was carried out using peripheral blood. The rearrangement uses TRBV5-1 and TRBJ2-7, with D perhaps matching TRBD1 (5 bases). The source is a man between 50 and 59 years old with COVID-19, enrolled during active disease. The CDR3 DNA follows: TGCGCCAGCAGTAAAGGGGACTCCTACGAGCAGTACTTC. Encoded protein: CASSKGDSYEQYF.